These 28 T cell receptor beta chains originate from one sample sequenced in a study of identical twins. A single record per CDR3 protein comes from TCRdb applying MiXCR to the 5' RACE reads. This sample has hundreds of thousands of distinct CDR3 sequences; 21% occur once, and the top ten carry roughly 4.3%. The same specimen was also included in a second study, on T cells expressing NK-cell markers.

Specimen: PBMCs. Source of these receptors: a woman aged 18-29 years in good health.

This clonotype occurred a few times. J is TRBJ2-1 and V is TRBV5-1, with 12 nucleotides matching TRBD2. This CDR3 comprises 16 residues. Trimming took 4 bases from V and 4 from J; bases not matched to a gene: 6. CDR1 and CDR2 (germline): SGHRS, YFSETQ. CDR3: CASSHGLAGTYNEQFF. The CDR3 coding sequence is TGCGCCAGCAGCCATGGACTAGCGGGGACTTACAATGAGCAGTTCTTC.

The V call is TRBV9, the J call TRBJ2-7, with 7 bases that match TRBD2. Germline loops: CDR1 SGDLS, CDR2 YYNGEE. The CDR3 consists of 15 residues. J was trimmed by 4 bases and V by 3 bases; bases with no gene match: 10. CDR3 residues: CASSEHIAGSYEQYF. Here the CDR3 DNA reads TGTGCCAGCAGCGAGCATATAGCGGGCTCGTACGAGCAGTACTTC.

The V gene is TRBV5-1, the J gene TRBJ2-1; 14 bases match TRBD2. V shed 4 bases, J shed 2 bases, and the junction held 8 bases outside the gene matches. CDR3 size: 18 residues. Germline-derived CDR1 and CDR2 are SGHRS and YFSETQ. The CDR3 DNA sequence: TGCGCCAGCAGCCCTCTGGGGACTAGCGGGGGCCCCTACAATGAGCAGTTCTTC. Residues: CASSPLGTSGGPYNEQFF.

There are a few counts of this clonotype. V is TRBV30 and J is TRBJ2-7; the match to TRBD2 covers 7 bases. Germline CDR1 and CDR2: GTSNPN and SVGIG (reference sequence). The CDR3 runs to 12 residues. V lost 5 bases to trimming and J lost 6 bases; unmatched junction nucleotides: 7. The CDR3 DNA reads TGTGCCTGGGGGTTGGGGGGGGGCGAGCAGTACTTC. Its protein is CAWGLGGGEQYF.

The chain joins TRBV9 to TRBJ1-2, with 8 bases matching TRBD1. With V trimmed by 2 bases and J by 10 bases, 7 bases remained unmatched. Germline CDR1 is SGDLS and CDR2 is YYNGEE. CDR3 length: 13 amino acids. The CDR3 bases are TGTGCCAGCAGCGTGGATTTGACAGGGGTCTACACCTTC. Translating gives CASSVDLTGVYTF.

This clonotype appeared a few times. This rearrangement joins TRBV9 to TRBJ2-2; no firm D call. V shed 0 bases and J shed 7 bases, with 4 bases lying between them. CDR1 is SGDLS, CDR2 YYNGEE, per germline. The CDR3 has 12 residues. The CDR3 protein is CASSVVRGELFF. Here the CDR3 DNA reads TGTGCCAGCAGCGTAGTGCGCGGGGAGCTGTTTTTT.

Turning to this clonotype: A much larger clone differs by one base, so this may be a read error. V usage is TRBV20-1 and J usage is TRBJ2-1, with 8 bases lining up with TRBD2. V lost 7 bases and J lost 4; bases outside the gene matches: 12. The CDR3 runs to 15 residues. CDR1 DFQATT and CDR2 SNEGSKA come from the germline V gene (reference sequence). The CDR3, as DNA: TGCAGTGTCCCCGACCCGGGGGGGCCATACAATGAGCAGTTCTTC. Its protein product is CSVPDPGGPYNEQFF.

This clonotype has ten or more counts. V usage is TRBV20-1 and J usage is TRBJ2-1; 14 bases align to TRBD2. The CDR3 extends over 15 amino acids. J lost 8 bases, V lost 0 bases, and 3 bases had no gene match. Germline lookup yields CDR1 DFQATT and CDR2 SNEGSKA (reference sequence). CDR3 sequence: CSARDQGLAGDEQFF. CDR3 sequence (DNA): TGCAGTGCTAGAGATCAGGGACTAGCGGGAGATGAGCAGTTCTTC.

The chain uses TRBV10-3 and TRBJ2-7, with 7 positions matching TRBD1. V lost 6 bases and J lost 0; bases outside the gene matches: 8. The CDR3 length is 15 residues. Per the germline V gene, CDR1 is ENHRY and CDR2 is SYGVKD. The CDR3 DNA sequence: TGTGCCATCAGATCCGGACAGGTGAGCTCCTACGAGCAGTACTTC. Translation gives CAIRSGQVSSYEQYF.

The genes are TRBV20-1 and TRBJ2-1, with D possibly TRBD2 on 6 matching bases. V was cut by 2 bases and J by 6 bases, with 8 bases left in between. This CDR3 region has 12 residues. Germline CDR1 is DFQATT and CDR2 is SNEGSKA (reference sequence). CDR3: CSARTGGNEQFF. The CDR3 DNA follows: TGCAGTGCTAGAACCGGGGGCAATGAGCAGTTCTTC.

The V and J genes are TRBV11-2 and TRBJ2-2; TRBD2 aligns across 9 bases. The V gene's germline CDR1 is SGHAT and CDR2 FQNNGV. V was clipped by 7 bases and J by 2 bases; unmatched bases: 14. The CDR3 covers 18 residues. CDR3 sequence (DNA): TGTGCCAGCACCCCCCGAGCGGGAGGAATGGTTAACACCGGGGAGCTGTTTTTT. Amino acid sequence: CASTPRAGGMVNTGELFF.

J is TRBJ2-6 and V is TRBV30; D call uncertain. Trimming removed 0 bases at V and 9 bases at J, with 3 bases between. The CDR3 is 11 amino acids. Germline V gene sequence: CDR1 GTSNPN, CDR2 SVGIG (reference sequence). CDR3 sequence reads: CAWSVGNVLTF. The CDR3 region has the DNA TGTGCCTGGAGTGTAGGCAACGTCCTGACTTTC.

This chain uses TRBV11-1 with TRBJ2-3, with 15 bases aligning to TRBD2. CDR1 is SGHAT and CDR2 is FQDESV in the germline V gene (reference sequence). V shed 5 bases and J 6 bases; nucleotides not matched to a gene: 18. The CDR3 loop spans 20 amino acids. The CDR3 coding sequence is TGTGCCAGCAGCCTCTGGTTGGGACTAGCGGGGGGCCACGTAATGGATACGCAGTATTTT. Protein sequence: CASSLWLGLAGGHVMDTQYF.

This clonotype has a handful of counts. The chain combines TRBV7-2 with TRBJ1-2; D remains ambiguous. This CDR3 comprises 13 residues. The V end lost 7 bases, the J end lost 0 bases, and 9 bases lay between the germline ends. The V gene's germline CDR1 is SGHTA and CDR2 FQGNSA. The CDR3 DNA sequence: TGTGCCAGCACCCGAGGTTCTAACTATGGCTACACCTTC. Its protein is CASTRGSNYGYTF.

The chain uses TRBV6-5 and TRBJ1-2, with 7 bases matching TRBD1. The CDR3 length is 14 residues. V lost 5 bases to trimming and J lost 6 bases; unmatched junction nucleotides: 9. Germline V CDR1 and CDR2: MNHEY, SVGAGI. The CDR3 DNA sequence: TGTGCCAGCAGTCTACAGGGGTTCGTCGATGGCTACACCTTC. As protein: CASSLQGFVDGYTF.

The table lists this clonotype with a few counts. This chain links TRBV20-1 with TRBJ2-1; D perhaps matches TRBD1 (7 bases). The CDR3 runs 15 residues. Germline V gene sequence: CDR1 DFQATT, CDR2 SNEGSKA (reference sequence). V shed 6 bases and J shed 9 bases, with 24 bases lying between them. In DNA, the CDR3 is TGCAGTGCAATATCAATGACAGGGAGGTTTAGTGAGCAGTTCTTC. This encodes CSAISMTGRFSEQFF.

This clonotype was counted only a few times. This sequence joins TRBV10-3 and TRBJ2-7; tentatively, D is TRBD1 (6 bases). Germline V lookup: CDR1 ENHRY, CDR2 SYGVKD. The CDR3 covers 13 residues. V lost 6 bases and J 2 bases, leaving 11 bases between the germline ends. The DNA of the CDR3 is TGTGCCATCAGGGCCGGGACACCCTACGAGCAGTACTTC. Its protein product is CAIRAGTPYEQYF.

The chain recombines TRBV5-6 with TRBJ2-3, with D perhaps TRBD2 (6 bases). With 2 bases removed from V and 2 bases from J, the gap between germline ends came to 12 bases. Germline V gene data show CDR1 as SGHDT and CDR2 as YYEEEE. The CDR3 spans 15 residues. The CDR3 is CASSFPRLDTDTQYF. CDR3 in DNA: TGTGCCAGCAGCTTCCCCAGACTAGACACAGATACGCAGTATTTT.

V and J are TRBV20-1 and TRBJ2-7, with TRBD1 matching 8 bases. Per the germline V gene, CDR1 is DFQATT and CDR2 is SNEGSKA (reference sequence). V shed 3 bases and J 4 bases; nucleotides not matched to a gene: 11. The CDR3 length is 15 residues. CDR3 in amino acids: CSASTADRDGYEQYF. For the CDR3, the DNA is TGCAGTGCTAGTACTGCGGACAGGGACGGGTACGAGCAGTACTTC.

This chain joins TRBV6-1 and TRBJ2-2; D is uncertain. V was trimmed by 8 bases and J by 4 bases, leaving 14 bases between them. Germline loops: CDR1 MNHNS, CDR2 SASEGT. The CDR3 contains 14 residues. The CDR3 DNA follows: TGTGCCAGCCGCCCCCCGGCAAGCACCGGGGAGCTGTTTTTT. Encoded protein: CASRPPASTGELFF.

This clonotype was observed at least ten times. The rearrangement links TRBV2 to TRBJ1-2; no firm D call. CDR1 SNHLY and CDR2 FYNNEI come from the germline V gene. Trimming took 6 bases from V and 3 from J, leaving 2 bases between them. The CDR3 contains 10 residues. The CDR3 loop is CASRDYGYTF. The CDR3 coding sequence is TGTGCCAGCAGGGACTATGGCTACACCTTC.

This clonotype was counted only a few times. This rearrangement joins TRBV7-9 to TRBJ1-6, with D possibly matching TRBD1 (5 bases). V was shortened by 6 bases and J by 6 bases, with 12 bases between the two germline ends. The CDR3 is 14 amino acids. Germline loops: CDR1 SEHNR, CDR2 FQNEAQ (reference sequence). CDR3 sequence reads: CASSGGTTNSPLHF. CDR3 DNA sequence: TGTGCCAGCAGTGGAGGGACCACTAATTCACCCCTCCACTTT. The full variable domain, its missing parts supplied by reference TRBV7-9 and TRBJ1-6, is DTGVSQNPRHKITKRGQNVTFRCDPISEHNRLYWYRQTLGQGPEFLTYFQNEAQLEKSRLLSDRFSAERPKGSFSTLEIQRTEQGDSAMYLCASSGGTTNSPLHFGNGTRLTVT.

This clonotype was counted a few times. V is TRBV10-3 and J is TRBJ2-1; D uncertain. Germline V gene lookup returns CDR1 ENHRY and CDR2 SYGVKD. The CDR3 spans 12 residues. V was pared by 2 bases and J by 14 bases, with 13 bases between. The CDR3: CAISEGLATKFF. Here the CDR3 DNA reads TGTGCCATCAGTGAGGGTCTCGCGACCAAGTTCTTC.

This chain connects TRBV6-4 to TRBJ2-1, with 7 bases that match TRBD2. Losses at the gene ends were 0 bases for V and 8 bases for J; bases not matched to a gene: 10. The CDR3 runs 16 residues. From germline, CDR1 is MRHNA and CDR2 SNTAGT. CDR3 in amino acids: CASSDSLGEGPHEQFF. Here the CDR3 DNA reads TGTGCCAGCAGTGACTCGTTGGGGGAGGGCCCTCATGAGCAGTTCTTC.

The V and J genes are TRBV6-5 and TRBJ2-1; D gene ambiguous. Per germline, CDR1 MNHEY and CDR2 SVGAGI. The V and J ends lost 6 bases and 8 bases respectively, with 11 bases between them. This CDR3 region has 12 residues. The CDR3 loop is CASSDPGYEQFF. DNA for the CDR3: TGTGCCAGCAGCGACCCGGGCTATGAGCAGTTCTTC.

The chain is built from TRBV12-3 or TRBV12-4 and TRBJ2-1; TRBD2 aligns across 7 bases. V dropped 2 bases and J dropped 4; count of bases not matched to a gene: 20. This CDR3 is built from 20 residues. The CDR3 spells CASSLLWGVASGGEYNEQFF. Here the CDR3 DNA reads TGTGCCAGCAGTTTACTGTGGGGCGTGGCTAGCGGAGGGGAGTACAATGAGCAGTTCTTC.

This clonotype was found a few times. The J gene is TRBJ2-5, the V gene TRBV9, with 7 nucleotides matching TRBD2. The germline V gene encodes CDR1 SGDLS and CDR2 YYNGEE. The CDR3 has 14 residues. With V trimmed by 6 bases and J by 5 bases, 10 bases remained unmatched. The CDR3 coding sequence is TGTGCCAGCACCCCTGGGAGGGGCAAGGAGACCCAGTACTTC. Amino acid sequence: CASTPGRGKETQYF. The full variable domain, its missing parts supplied by reference TRBV9 and TRBJ2-5, is DSGVTQTPKHLITATGQRVTLRCSPRSGDLSVYWYQQSLDQGLQFLIQYYNGEERAKGNILERFSAQQFPDLHSELNLSSLELGDSALYFCASTPGRGKETQYFGPGTRLLVL.

This clonotype was seen more than once but under ten times. The rearrangement joins TRBV20-1 to TRBJ2-2; D might be TRBD2 (6 bases). This CDR3 is 15 amino acids long. V was trimmed by 0 bases and J by 4 bases, leaving 12 bases between them. Germline V gene sequence: CDR1 DFQATT, CDR2 SNEGSKA (reference sequence). CDR3 bases: TGCAGTGCTAGAGATCAGACTAGTTCCACCGGGGAGCTGTTTTTT. Residues: CSARDQTSSTGELFF.